This T cell receptor (beta chain) derives from a study of blood T cell repertoires in COVID-19. The CDR3 runs to 16 residues. Germline V gene lookup returns CDR1 LGHDT and CDR2 YNNKEL (reference sequence). Trimming took 0 bases from V and 6 from J; bases not matched to a gene: 9. In this sample, this clone turned up once. Sequenced by immunoSEQ multiplex PCR; TCRdb stores in-frame clones only, minus some. The profile shows just under 95,000 clones, about 80% of them singletons. This rearrangement joins TRBV3-1 (or the pseudogene TRBV3-2) to TRBJ2-7, with 9 nucleotides matching TRBD1. The TCR was taken from a human donor in a cohort sampled during active COVID-19. Source material: peripheral blood. CDR3 amino acids: CASSQDPPGQGSEQYF. The CDR3 bases are TGTGCCAGCAGCCAAGATCCTCCGGGACAGGGTTCCGAGCAGTACTTC.